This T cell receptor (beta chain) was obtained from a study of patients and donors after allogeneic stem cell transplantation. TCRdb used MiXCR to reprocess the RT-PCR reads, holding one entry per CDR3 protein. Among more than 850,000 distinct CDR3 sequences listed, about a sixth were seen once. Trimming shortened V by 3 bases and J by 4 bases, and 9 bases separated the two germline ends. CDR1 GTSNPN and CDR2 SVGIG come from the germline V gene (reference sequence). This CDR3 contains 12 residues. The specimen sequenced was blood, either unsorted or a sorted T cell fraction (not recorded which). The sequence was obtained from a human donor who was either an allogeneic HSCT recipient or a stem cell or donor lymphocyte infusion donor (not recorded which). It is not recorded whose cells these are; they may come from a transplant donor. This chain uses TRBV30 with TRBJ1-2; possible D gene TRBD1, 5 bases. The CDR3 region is CAWRRGLYGYTF. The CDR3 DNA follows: TGTGCCTGGAGAAGGGGCCTCTATGGCTACACCTTC.